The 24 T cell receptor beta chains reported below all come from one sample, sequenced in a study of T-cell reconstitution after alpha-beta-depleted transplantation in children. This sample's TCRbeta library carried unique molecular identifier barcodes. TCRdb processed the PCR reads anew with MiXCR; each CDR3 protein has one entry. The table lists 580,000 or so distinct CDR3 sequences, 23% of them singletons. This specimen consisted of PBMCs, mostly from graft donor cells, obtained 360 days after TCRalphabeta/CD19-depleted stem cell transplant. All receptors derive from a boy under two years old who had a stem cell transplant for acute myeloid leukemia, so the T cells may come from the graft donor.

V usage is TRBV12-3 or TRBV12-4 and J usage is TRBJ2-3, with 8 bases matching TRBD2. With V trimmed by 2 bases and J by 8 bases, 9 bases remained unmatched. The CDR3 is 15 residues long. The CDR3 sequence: CASSLPGGLAGTQYF. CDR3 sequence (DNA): TGTGCCAGCAGTTTACCGGGGGGGCTTGCCGGTACGCAGTATTTT.

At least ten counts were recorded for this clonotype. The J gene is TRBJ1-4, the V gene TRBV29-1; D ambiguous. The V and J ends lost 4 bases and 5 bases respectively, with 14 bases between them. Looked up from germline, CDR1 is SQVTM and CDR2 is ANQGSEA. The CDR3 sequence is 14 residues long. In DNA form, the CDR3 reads TGCAGCGTTGGATACACGGCGGAGAATGAAAAACTGTTTTTT. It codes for CSVGYTAENEKLFF.

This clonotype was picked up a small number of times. The CDR3 nucleotides read TGCAGTGCTAGAGGGGGGGCTGTTGAGACCCAGTACTTC. Its protein is CSARGGAVETQYF. J is TRBJ2-5 and V is TRBV20-1; D tentatively fits TRBD1 or TRBD2 (6 bases each). The V end was cut by 1 base, the J end by 5 bases, with 11 bases between. From germline, CDR1 is DFQATT and CDR2 SNEGSKA (reference sequence). CDR3 length: 13 residues.

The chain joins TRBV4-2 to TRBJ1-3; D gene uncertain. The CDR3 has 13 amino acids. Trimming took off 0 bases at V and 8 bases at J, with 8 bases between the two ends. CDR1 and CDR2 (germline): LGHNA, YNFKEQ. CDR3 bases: TGTGCCAGCAGCCAAGAGCCAGTAGACACCATATATTTT. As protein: CASSQEPVDTIYF.

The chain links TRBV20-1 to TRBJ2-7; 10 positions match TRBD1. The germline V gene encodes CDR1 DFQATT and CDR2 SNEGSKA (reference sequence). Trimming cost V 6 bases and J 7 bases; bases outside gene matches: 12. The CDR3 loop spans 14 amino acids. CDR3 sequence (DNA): TGCAGTGCGACAGACAGGGGGCGCTTAAGGGAGCAGTACGTC. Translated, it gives CSATDRGRLREQYV.

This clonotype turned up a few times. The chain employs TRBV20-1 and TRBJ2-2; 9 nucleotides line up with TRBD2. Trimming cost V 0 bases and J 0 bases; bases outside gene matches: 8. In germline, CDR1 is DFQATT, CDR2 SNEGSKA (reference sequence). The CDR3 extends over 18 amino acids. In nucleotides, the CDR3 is TGCAGTGCTAGAGACGCGTTCCCTAGCGGGGCGAACACCGGGGAGCTGTTTTTT. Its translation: CSARDAFPSGANTGELFF.

CDR3: CASSSGSVVQTF. Here the CDR3 DNA reads TGTGCCAGCAGCTCTGGGTCCGTGGTTCAGACCTTC. The chain is built from TRBV7-9 and TRBJ1-2, with D uncertain. The ends were cut back, 4 bases at V and 14 bases at J, with 17 bases in the middle. CDR1 is SEHNR, CDR2 FQNEAQ, per germline (reference sequence). The CDR3 runs 12 residues. Complete variable domain (other parts from reference TRBV7-9 and TRBJ1-2): DTGVSQNPRHKITKRGQNVTFRCDPISEHNRLYWYRQTLGQGPEFLTYFQNEAQLEKSRLLSDRFSAERPKGSFSTLEIQRTEQGDSAMYLCASSSGSVVQTFGSGTRLTVV.

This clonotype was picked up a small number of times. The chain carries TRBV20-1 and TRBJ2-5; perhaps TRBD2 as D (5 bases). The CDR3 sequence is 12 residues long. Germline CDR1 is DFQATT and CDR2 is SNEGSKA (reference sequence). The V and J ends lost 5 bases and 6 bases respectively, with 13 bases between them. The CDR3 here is CSAPLLGQTQYF. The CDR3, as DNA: TGCAGTGCTCCTCTACTAGGCCAGACCCAGTACTTC.

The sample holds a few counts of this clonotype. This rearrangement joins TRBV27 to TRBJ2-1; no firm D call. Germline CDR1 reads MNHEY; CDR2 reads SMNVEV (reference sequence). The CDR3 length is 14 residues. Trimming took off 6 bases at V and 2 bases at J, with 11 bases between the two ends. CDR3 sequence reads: CASRPGLAYNEQFF. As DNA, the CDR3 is TGTGCCAGCAGGCCCGGGCTAGCCTACAATGAGCAGTTCTTC.

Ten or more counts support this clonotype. The CDR3 spells CSAPNIPGTIPDTQYF. The CDR3 DNA reads TGCAGTGCCCCCAACATTCCCGGGACAATACCAGATACGCAGTATTTT. V is TRBV20-1 and J is TRBJ2-3; weak D call: TRBD1 (6 bases). V was trimmed by 6 bases and J by 4 bases, leaving 23 bases between them. There are 16 residues in the CDR3. CDR1 DFQATT and CDR2 SNEGSKA come from the germline V gene (reference sequence).

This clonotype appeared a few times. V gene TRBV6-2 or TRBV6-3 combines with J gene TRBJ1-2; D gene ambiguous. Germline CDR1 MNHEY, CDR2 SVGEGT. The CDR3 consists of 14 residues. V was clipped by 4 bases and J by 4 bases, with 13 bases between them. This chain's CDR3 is CASSSHTRAYGYTF. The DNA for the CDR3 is TGTGCCAGCAGTTCCCATACTAGGGCCTATGGCTACACCTTC.

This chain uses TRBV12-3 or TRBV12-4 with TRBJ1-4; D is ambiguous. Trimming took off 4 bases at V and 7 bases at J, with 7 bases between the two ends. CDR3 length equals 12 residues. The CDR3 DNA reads TGTGCCAGCAGTTGGGAGGGTGAAAAACTGTTTTTT. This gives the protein CASSWEGEKLFF.

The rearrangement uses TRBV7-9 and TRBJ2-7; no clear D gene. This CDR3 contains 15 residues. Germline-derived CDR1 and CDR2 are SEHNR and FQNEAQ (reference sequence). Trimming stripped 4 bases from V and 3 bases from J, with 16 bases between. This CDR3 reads CASSSGGLLGYEQYF. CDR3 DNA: TGTGCCAGCAGCTCAGGTGGGCTTCTTGGCTACGAGCAGTACTTC.

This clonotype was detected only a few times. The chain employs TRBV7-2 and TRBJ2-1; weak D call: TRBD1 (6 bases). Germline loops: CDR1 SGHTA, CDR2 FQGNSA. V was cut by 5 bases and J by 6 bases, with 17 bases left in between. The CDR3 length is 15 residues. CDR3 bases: TGTGCCAGCAGCAACAGGGAGAAATGGATCAATGAGCAGTTCTTC. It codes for CASSNREKWINEQFF. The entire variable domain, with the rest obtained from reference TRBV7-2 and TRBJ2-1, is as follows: GAGVSQSPSNKVTEKGKDVELRCDPISGHTALYWYRQSLGQGLEFLIYFQGNSAPDKSGLPSDRFSAERTGGSVSTLTIQRTQQEDSAVYLCASSNREKWINEQFFGPGTRLTVL.

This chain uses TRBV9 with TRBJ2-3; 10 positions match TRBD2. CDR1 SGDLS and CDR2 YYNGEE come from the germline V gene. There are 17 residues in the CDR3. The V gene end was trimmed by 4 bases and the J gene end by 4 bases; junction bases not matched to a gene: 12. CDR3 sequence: CASSPPVGAGGPDTQYF. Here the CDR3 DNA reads TGTGCCAGCAGCCCTCCGGTGGGAGCGGGGGGGCCAGATACGCAGTATTTT.

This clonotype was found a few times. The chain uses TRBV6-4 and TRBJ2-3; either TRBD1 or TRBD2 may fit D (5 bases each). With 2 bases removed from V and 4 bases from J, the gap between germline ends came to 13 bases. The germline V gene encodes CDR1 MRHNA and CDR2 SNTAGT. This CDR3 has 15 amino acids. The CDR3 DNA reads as TGTGCCAGCAGTGACGGGCCCGGGGCCCCAGATACGCAGTATTTT. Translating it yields CASSDGPGAPDTQYF.

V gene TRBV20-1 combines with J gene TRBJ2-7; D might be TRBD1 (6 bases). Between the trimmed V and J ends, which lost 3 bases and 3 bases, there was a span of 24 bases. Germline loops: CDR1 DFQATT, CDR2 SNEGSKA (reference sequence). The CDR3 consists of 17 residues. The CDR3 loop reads CSARSLLQGDVYYEQYV. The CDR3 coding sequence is TGCAGTGCTAGGAGCCTATTACAGGGTGATGTTTACTACGAGCAGTACGTC.

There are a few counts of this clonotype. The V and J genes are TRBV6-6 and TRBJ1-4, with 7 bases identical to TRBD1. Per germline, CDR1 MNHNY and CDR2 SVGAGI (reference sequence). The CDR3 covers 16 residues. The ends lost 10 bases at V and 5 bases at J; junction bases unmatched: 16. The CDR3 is CATKTGKEHTNEKLFF. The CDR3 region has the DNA TGTGCCACCAAGACAGGGAAGGAGCATACGAATGAAAAACTGTTTTTT.

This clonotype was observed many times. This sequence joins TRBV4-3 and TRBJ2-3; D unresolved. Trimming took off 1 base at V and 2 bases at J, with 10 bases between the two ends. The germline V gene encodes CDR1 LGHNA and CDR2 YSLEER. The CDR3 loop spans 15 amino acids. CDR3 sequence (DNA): TGCGCCAGCAGCCAAGTCCAGACCCCCACAGATACGCAGTATTTT. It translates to CASSQVQTPTDTQYF.

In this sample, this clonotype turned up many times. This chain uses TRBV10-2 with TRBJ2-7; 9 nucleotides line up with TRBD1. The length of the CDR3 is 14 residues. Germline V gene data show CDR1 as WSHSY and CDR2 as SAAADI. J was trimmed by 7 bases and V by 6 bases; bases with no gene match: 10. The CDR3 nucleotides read TGCGCCAGCAGGCGGACAGGGGAACACCGTGAGCAGTACGTC. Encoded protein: CASRRTGEHREQYV.

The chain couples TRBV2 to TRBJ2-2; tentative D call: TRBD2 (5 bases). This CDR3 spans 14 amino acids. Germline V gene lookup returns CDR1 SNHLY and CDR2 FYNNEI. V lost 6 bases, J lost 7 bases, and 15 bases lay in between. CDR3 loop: CASSPWTRLGELFF. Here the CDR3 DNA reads TGTGCCAGCAGCCCCTGGACTCGGCTCGGGGAGCTGTTTTTT.

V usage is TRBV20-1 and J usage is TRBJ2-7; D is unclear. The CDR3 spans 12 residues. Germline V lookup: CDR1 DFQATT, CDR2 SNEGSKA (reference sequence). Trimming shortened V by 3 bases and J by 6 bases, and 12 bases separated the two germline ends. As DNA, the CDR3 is TGCAGTGCTAGGGCAGGAATGGGCGAGCAGTACTTC. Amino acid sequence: CSARAGMGEQYF.

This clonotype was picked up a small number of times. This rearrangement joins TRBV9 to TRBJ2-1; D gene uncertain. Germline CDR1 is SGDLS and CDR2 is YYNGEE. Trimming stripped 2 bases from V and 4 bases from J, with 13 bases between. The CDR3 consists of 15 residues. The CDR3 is CASSVSALLYNEQFF. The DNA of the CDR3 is TGTGCCAGCAGCGTGAGCGCCTTGCTATACAATGAGCAGTTCTTC.

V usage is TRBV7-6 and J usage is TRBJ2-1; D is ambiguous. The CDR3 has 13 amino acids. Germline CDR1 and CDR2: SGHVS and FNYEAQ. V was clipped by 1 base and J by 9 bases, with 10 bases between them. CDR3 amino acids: CASSLGAGVEQFF. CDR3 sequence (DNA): TGTGCCAGCAGCTTAGGAGCAGGTGTTGAGCAGTTCTTC.